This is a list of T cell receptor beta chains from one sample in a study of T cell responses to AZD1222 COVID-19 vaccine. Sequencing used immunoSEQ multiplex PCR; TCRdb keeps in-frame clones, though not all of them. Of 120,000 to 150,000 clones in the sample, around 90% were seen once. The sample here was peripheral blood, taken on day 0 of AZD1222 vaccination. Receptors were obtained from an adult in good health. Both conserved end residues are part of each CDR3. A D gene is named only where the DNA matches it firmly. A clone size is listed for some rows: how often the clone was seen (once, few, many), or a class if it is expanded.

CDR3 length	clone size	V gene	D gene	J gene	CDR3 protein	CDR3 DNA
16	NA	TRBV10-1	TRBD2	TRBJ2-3	CASSESRGRIPDTQYF	TGCGCCAGCAGTGAAAGTCGCGGGAGAATCCCAGATACGCAGTATTTT
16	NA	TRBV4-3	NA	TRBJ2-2	CASSQGPAENTGELFF	TGCGCCAGCAGCCAAGGGCCAGCGGAGAACACCGGGGAGCTGTTTTTT
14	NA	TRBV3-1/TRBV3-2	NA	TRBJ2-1	CASSQGRRDNEQFF	TGTGCCAGCAGCCAAGGAAGGAGGGACAATGAGCAGTTCTTC
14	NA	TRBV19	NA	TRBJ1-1	CASSIAAGVTEAFF	TGTGCCAGTAGTATAGCGGCAGGGGTTACTGAAGCTTTCTTT
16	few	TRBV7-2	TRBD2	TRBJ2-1	CASSSHPAGAGNEQFF	TGTGCCAGCAGCTCCCATCCAGCGGGAGCGGGGAATGAGCAGTTCTTC
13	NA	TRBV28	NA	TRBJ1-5	CASSPGRSQPQHF	TGTGCCAGCAGCCCGGGGAGGTCGCAGCCCCAGCATTTT
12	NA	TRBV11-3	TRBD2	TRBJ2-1	CASSPSSGSQFF	TGTGCCAGCAGCCCTAGTAGCGGGAGTCAGTTCTTC
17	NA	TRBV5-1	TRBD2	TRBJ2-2	CASRPGLAGGNTGELFF	TGCGCCAGCAGGCCGGGACTAGCGGGAGGTAACACCGGGGAGCTGTTTTTT
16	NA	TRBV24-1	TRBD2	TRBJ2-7	CATSDRTSGRTYEQYF	TGTGCCACCAGTGACCGGACTAGCGGGAGGACCTACGAGCAGTACTTC
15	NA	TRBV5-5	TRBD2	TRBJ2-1	CASSPSGRWYNEQFF	TGTGCCAGCAGCCCTAGCGGGAGGTGGTACAATGAGCAGTTCTTC
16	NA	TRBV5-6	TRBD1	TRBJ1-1	CASSFRQGARHTEAFF	TGTGCCAGCAGTTTCCGACAGGGGGCGCGTCACACTGAAGCTTTCTTT
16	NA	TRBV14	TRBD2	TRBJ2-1	CASSHSLAGAFNEQFF	TGTGCCAGCAGCCACAGTCTAGCGGGAGCCTTCAATGAGCAGTTCTTC
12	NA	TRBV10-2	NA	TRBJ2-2	CASSEGTGELFF	TGCGCCAGCAGTGAAGGCACCGGGGAGCTGTTTTTT
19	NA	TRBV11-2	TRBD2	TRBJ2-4	CASSFLPVEAGESKNIQYF	TGTGCCAGCAGCTTCCTCCCGGTGGAGGCGGGGGAGTCCAAAAACATTCAGTACTTC
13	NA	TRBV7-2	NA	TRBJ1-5	CASSYGVNQPQHF	TGTGCCAGCAGCTACGGAGTCAATCAGCCCCAGCATTTT
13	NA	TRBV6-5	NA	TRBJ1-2	CASSSPPTGSYTF	TGTGCCAGCAGTTCGCCCCCCACAGGGTCCTACACCTTC
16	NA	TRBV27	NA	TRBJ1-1	CASRQTGRGRYTEAFF	TGTGCCAGCAGGCAAACGGGACGGGGCAGGTACACTGAAGCTTTCTTT
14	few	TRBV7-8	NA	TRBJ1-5	CASSLVRNNQPQHF	TGTGCCAGCAGCTTAGTTCGGAACAATCAGCCCCAGCATTTT
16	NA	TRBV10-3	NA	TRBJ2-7	CAISEGGGVAIYEQYF	TGTGCCATCAGTGAAGGGGGGGGCGTAGCGATCTACGAGCAGTACTTC
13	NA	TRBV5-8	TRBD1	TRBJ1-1	CASSARDRREAFF	TGTGCCAGCAGCGCCCGGGACAGAAGAGAAGCTTTCTTT
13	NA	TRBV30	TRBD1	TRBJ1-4	CACQQGNNEKLFF	TGTGCCTGCCAACAGGGGAATAATGAAAAACTGTTTTTT
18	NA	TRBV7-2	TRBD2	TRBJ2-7	CASSLSLLAGGLGNEQYF	TGTGCCAGCAGCTTATCCCTGCTAGCGGGGGGTTTAGGGAACGAGCAGTACTTC
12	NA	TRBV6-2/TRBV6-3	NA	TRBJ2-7	CASSPTQSEQYF	TGTGCCAGCAGCCCTACGCAGTCCGAGCAGTACTTC
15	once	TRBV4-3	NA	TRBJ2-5	CASSQDLGLQETQYF	TGCGCCAGCAGCCAAGATCTGGGGCTCCAAGAGACCCAGTACTTC
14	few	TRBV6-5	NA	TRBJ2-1	CASNPLSSYNEQFF	TGTGCCAGCAACCCACTAAGCTCCTACAATGAGCAGTTCTTC
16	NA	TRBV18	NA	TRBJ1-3	CASSLQEGDSGNTIYF	TGTGCCAGCTCACTTCAGGAGGGAGACTCTGGAAACACCATATATTTT
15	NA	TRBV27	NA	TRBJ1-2	CASSLSEGQVSGYTF	TGTGCCAGCAGTTTATCAGAGGGGCAGGTCTCAGGCTACACCTTC
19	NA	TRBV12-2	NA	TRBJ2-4	CASRPTSRVVSLAKNIQYF	TGTGCAAGTCGCCCCACATCCCGGGTGGTCAGTCTAGCCAAAAACATTCAGTACTTC
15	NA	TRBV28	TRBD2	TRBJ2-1	CASRPRTSGKREQFF	TGTGCCAGCAGACCAAGGACTAGCGGGAAGCGCGAGCAGTTCTTC
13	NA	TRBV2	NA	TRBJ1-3	CASSAGDGNTIYF	TGTGCCAGCAGTGCAGGGGACGGAAACACCATATATTTT
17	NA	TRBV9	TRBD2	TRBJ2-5	CASSFGTSGRARETQYF	TGTGCCAGCAGCTTTGGGACTAGCGGGAGGGCCCGGGAGACCCAGTACTTC
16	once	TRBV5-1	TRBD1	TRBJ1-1	CASSHRDSRMNTEAFF	TGCGCCAGCAGCCACAGGGACAGCAGAATGAACACTGAAGCTTTCTTT
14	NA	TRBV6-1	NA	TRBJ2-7	CASSELGGTYEQYF	TGTGCCAGCAGTGAACTGGGCGGGACCTACGAGCAGTACTTC
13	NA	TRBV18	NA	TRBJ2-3	CASSPPFSDTQYF	TGTGCCAGCTCACCACCGTTCTCAGATACGCAGTATTTT
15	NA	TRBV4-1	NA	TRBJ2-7	CASSLQNRDPYEQYF	TGCGCCAGCAGCCTTCAAAACAGGGATCCCTACGAGCAGTACTTC
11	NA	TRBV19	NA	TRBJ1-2	CATRTGLGYTF	TGTGCCACAAGAACAGGGCTTGGCTACACCTTC
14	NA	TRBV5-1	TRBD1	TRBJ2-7	CASSLGTGYDEQYF	TGCGCCAGCAGCTTAGGGACAGGGTACGACGAGCAGTACTTC
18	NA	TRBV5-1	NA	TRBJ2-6	CASSLVSSGRSGANVLTF	TGCGCCAGCAGCTTAGTATCGTCAGGGAGGTCTGGGGCCAACGTCCTGACTTTC
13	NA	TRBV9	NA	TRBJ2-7	CASSGGYRGEQYF	TGTGCCAGCAGCGGCGGGTACCGGGGCGAGCAGTACTTC
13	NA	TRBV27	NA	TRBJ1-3	CASSLDAGNTIYF	TGTGCCAGCAGTTTAGATGCTGGAAACACCATATATTTT
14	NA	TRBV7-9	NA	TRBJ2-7	CASSPTGLAYEQYF	TGTGCCAGCAGCCCAACAGGGCTTGCCTACGAGCAGTACTTC
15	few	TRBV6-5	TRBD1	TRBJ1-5	CASRGTGPSNQPQHF	TGTGCCAGCAGAGGGACAGGACCTAGCAATCAGCCCCAGCATTTT
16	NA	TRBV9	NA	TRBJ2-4	CASSVGRSGYGNIQYF	TGTGCCAGCAGCGTAGGGAGGAGCGGGTATGGGAACATTCAGTACTTC
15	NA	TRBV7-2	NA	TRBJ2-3	CASSAKAGPTDTQYF	TGTGCCAGCAGCGCTAAGGCAGGCCCCACAGATACGCAGTATTTT
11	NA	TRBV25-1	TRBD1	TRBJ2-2	CASDLQGKLFF	TGTGCCAGCGACCTACAGGGGAAGCTGTTTTTT
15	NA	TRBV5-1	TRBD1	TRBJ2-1	CASSSPGTGGNEQFF	TGCGCCAGCAGCTCCCCCGGGACAGGGGGCAATGAGCAGTTCTTC
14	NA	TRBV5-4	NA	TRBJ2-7	CASSLWQFSYEQYF	TGTGCCAGCAGCTTGTGGCAGTTCTCCTACGAGCAGTACTTC